This T cell receptor (beta chain) was captured by sequencing in a study of T cells in tuberculosis. Study overall: IGRA-negative adolescents, IGRA-positive adolescents with latent tuberculosis and adults with active tuberculosis formed this South African cohort. Samples predate treatment or fall within its first 7 days.

The data were produced by immunoSEQ multiplex PCR, yet TCRdb's version contains in-frame clones alone and is incomplete. This sample yields about 33,000 clones, of which 92% are seen a single time; roughly 6.4% belongs to the top ten. Time point defined: new active TB diagnosis, blood taken before or within 7 days of starting treatment. General study results and limits: Active tuberculosis TCR-alpha repertoires lay closer to GMM-specific TCRs than IGRA-negative controls, suggesting clonal expansion. The TCR-beta difference was not significant; alpha differences partly reflected length.

For this clone: Its antigen is undetermined.

V lost 8 bases to trimming and J lost 3 bases; unmatched junction nucleotides: 8. Germline lookup yields CDR1 WSHSY and CDR2 SAAADI. The length of the CDR3 is 16 residues. Sequences were derived from PBMCs, sampled at tuberculosis diagnosis. The sequence was obtained from an adult with tuberculosis. Some clones in this sample may be carry-over from other donors' samples. This rearrangement joins TRBV10-2 to TRBJ1-4; TRBD1 matches at 11 bases. DNA for the CDR3: TGCGCCAGCTGCAGGACAGGGGGCATGTCTAATGAAAAACTGTTTTTT. It translates to CASCRTGGMSNEKLFF.